This T cell receptor beta chain was found in a study of low-dose radiotherapy and immunotherapy resistance in tumors. Background on the study: Each patient was administered nivolumab intravenously at 240 mg, which was a flat dose, every two weeks, along with intravenous ipilimumab at 1 mg/kg every six weeks.

CDR1 and CDR2 from the germline V gene are DFQATT and SNEGSKA (reference sequence). The ends were cut back, 6 bases at V and 1 base at J, with 9 bases in the middle. The CDR3 is 12 amino acids. TRAV and TRBV primers primed cDNA for both TCRalpha and TCRbeta. Amplification of TCRs used a constant-region primer and V-primer adapter for 20 PCR cycles. One entry per CDR3 protein results from TCRdb running MiXCR on the reads. This sample has about 84,000 distinct CDR3 sequences; about a sixth occur once, and the top ten carry approximately 1.5%. Noted time point: after trial treatment. Treatment given: LDRT plus nivolumab, ipilimumab, low-dose cyclophosphamide and aspirin (RACIN trial). Administered to the donors were nivolumab, ipilimumab, aspirin, low-dose cyclophosphamide and low-dose radiotherapy. This clonotype was observed at least ten times.

The J gene is TRBJ2-5, the V gene TRBV20-1; TRBD1 might be the D (5 bases). The specimen was PBMCs, collected after low-dose radiotherapy plus immunotherapy. This sequence was found in a male donor with prostate cancer. The CDR3 region is CSAPTVQETQYF. For the CDR3, the DNA is TGCAGTGCCCCGACAGTCCAAGAGACCCAGTACTTC.